This T cell receptor (beta chain) was documented in a study of cytomegalovirus exposure and HLA in healthy donors. This clone was detected only a few times. The length of the CDR3 is 15 residues. From germline, CDR1 is MNHNY and CDR2 SVGAGI (reference sequence). V shed 0 bases and J shed 2 bases, with 11 bases lying between them. Vbeta (60) and Jbeta (13) primers were used in the PCR. Assay used: immunoSEQ multiplex PCR; TCRdb lists only in-frame clones, some missing. This table has more than 85,000 clones, nearly 80% appearing once. This receptor was obtained from a man aged 30-40 years in good health and CMV-seronegative. V usage is TRBV6-6 and J usage is TRBJ2-7, with D perhaps TRBD1 (6 bases). The sample comprised PBMCs. CDR3 coding DNA: TGTGCCAGCAGTTACTCGGCAGGGGCCCCCTACGAGCAGTACTTC. It encodes CASSYSAGAPYEQYF.